This T cell receptor (beta chain) was sequenced for a study of blood T cell repertoires in COVID-19. This clone has only a few counts. The assay was immunoSEQ multiplex PCR, and TCRdb's table has in-frame clones only and misses some. The sample carries about 300,000 clones, about 80% recorded once. The CDR3 covers 14 residues. V was clipped by 0 bases and J by 1 base, with 7 bases between them. Germline V lookup: CDR1 SGHTA, CDR2 FQGNSA. Source material: peripheral blood. The chain employs TRBV7-2 and TRBJ2-7; no reliable D call. This receptor was obtained from a woman in her 50s who had recovered from COVID-19. The CDR3 loop reads CASSLAYQSYEQYF. CDR3 nucleotides: TGTGCCAGCAGCTTAGCCTATCAATCCTACGAGCAGTACTTC.